These 3 T cell receptor beta chains share one sample of origin, sequenced in a study of monozygotic twins with inflammatory bowel disease. TCRdb reprocessed the 5' RACE reads and reports one entry per CDR3 protein, with no DNA. The table lists some 150,000 distinct CDR3 sequences, with 6% to 9.5% in the top ten. What was sequenced was blood. All receptors derive from a human donor with ulcerative colitis or Crohn's disease, or a healthy co-twin of an affected twin (not recorded which).

The rearrangement joins TRBV28 to TRBJ1-5. The CDR3 has 15 amino acids. Germline lookup yields CDR1 MDHEN and CDR2 SYDVKM. CDR3 sequence: CASSLSPDPDQPQHF.

The chain carries TRBV20-1 and TRBJ2-2; the TRBD2 assignment by TCRdb is unverifiable without DNA. The CDR3 is 15 amino acids. Germline lookup yields CDR1 DFQATT and CDR2 SNEGSKA (reference sequence). CDR3 amino acids: CSARLGLASTGELFF.

The chain couples TRBV25-1 to TRBJ1-6; TCRdb outputs TRBD1, but without DNA this stays unchecked. CDR1 and CDR2 from the germline V gene are MGHDK and SYGVNS. There are 15 residues in the CDR3. This CDR3 is CASSEGTGWNSPLHF. Full variable domain (rest looked up from reference TRBV25-1 and TRBJ1-6): EADIYQTPRYLVIGTGKKITLECSQTMGHDKMYWYQQDPGMELHLIHYSYGVNSTEKGDLSSESTVSRIRTEHFPLTLESARPSHTSQYLCASSEGTGWNSPLHFGNGTRLTVT.